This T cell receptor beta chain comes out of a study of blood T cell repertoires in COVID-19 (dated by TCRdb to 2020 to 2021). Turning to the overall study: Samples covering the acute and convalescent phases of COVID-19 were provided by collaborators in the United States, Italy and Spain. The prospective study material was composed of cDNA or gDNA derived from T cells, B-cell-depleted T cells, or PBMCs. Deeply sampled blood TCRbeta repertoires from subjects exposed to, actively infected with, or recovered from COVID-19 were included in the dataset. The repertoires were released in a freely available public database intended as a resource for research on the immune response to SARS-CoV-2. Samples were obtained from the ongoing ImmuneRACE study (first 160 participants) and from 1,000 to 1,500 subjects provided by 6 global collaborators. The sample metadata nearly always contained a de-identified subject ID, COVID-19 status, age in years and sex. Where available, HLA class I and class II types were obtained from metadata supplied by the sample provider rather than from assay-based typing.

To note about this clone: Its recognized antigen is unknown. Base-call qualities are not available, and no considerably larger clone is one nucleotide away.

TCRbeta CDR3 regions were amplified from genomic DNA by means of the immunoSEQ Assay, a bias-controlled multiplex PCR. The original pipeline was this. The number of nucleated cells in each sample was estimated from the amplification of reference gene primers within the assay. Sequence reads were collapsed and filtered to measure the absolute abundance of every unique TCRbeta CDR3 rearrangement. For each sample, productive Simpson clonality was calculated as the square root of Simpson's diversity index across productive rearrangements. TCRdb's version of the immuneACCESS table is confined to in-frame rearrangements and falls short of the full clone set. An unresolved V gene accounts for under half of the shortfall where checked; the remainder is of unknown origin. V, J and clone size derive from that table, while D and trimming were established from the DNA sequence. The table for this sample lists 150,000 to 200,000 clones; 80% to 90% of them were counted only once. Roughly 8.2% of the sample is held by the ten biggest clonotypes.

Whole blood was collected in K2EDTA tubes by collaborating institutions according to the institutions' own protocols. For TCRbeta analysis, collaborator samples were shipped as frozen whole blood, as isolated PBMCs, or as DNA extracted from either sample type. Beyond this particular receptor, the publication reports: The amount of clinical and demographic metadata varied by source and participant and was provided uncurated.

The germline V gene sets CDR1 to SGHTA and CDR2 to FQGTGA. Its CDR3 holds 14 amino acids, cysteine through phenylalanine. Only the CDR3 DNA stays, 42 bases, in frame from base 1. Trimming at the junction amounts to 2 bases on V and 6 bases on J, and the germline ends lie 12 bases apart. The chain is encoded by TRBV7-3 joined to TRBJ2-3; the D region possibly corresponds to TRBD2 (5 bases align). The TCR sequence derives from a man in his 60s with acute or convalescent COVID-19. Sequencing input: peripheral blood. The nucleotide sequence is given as TGTGCCAGCAGCTTACGGGGTCCCATGGATACGCAGTATTTT. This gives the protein CASSLRGPMDTQYF.